These 21 T cell receptor beta chains came from one sample sequenced in a study of blood T cell repertoires in COVID-19. Sequencing used immunoSEQ multiplex PCR; TCRdb keeps in-frame clones, though not all of them. The sample lists about 86,000 clones, almost 85% occurring once. The source material was peripheral blood. The receptors derive from an elderly woman with acute or convalescent COVID-19.

This chain connects TRBV19 to TRBJ2-5; D uncertain. CDR3 length: 12 amino acids. Germline CDR1 is LNHDA and CDR2 is SQIVND (reference sequence). Trimming shortened V by 1 base and J by 4 bases, and 4 bases separated the two germline ends. Here the CDR3 DNA reads TGTGCCAGTAGTATAGGGGCAGAGACCCAGTACTTC. Protein: CASSIGAETQYF.

The chain uses TRBV5-4 and TRBJ2-4; the match to TRBD1 covers 7 bases. CDR3 length: 16 residues. The V segment lost 3 bases and the J segment 0 bases; nucleotides outside the gene matches: 6. Germline CDR1 reads SGHNT; CDR2 reads YYREEE (reference sequence). The CDR3 nucleotides are TGTGCCAGCAGCTCACCTACAGGGGTAGCCAAAAACATTCAGTACTTC. Encoded protein: CASSSPTGVAKNIQYF.

V usage is TRBV2 and J usage is TRBJ2-3; 9 nucleotides align to TRBD1. After removal of 5 bases from V and 8 bases from J, the junction contained 11 bases not matched to a gene. CDR1 SNHLY and CDR2 FYNNEI come from the germline V gene. This CDR3 comprises 15 residues. The CDR3 DNA follows: TGTGCCAGCAGTCAAACGGGACAGGGCTGGGGTACGCAGTATTTT. It encodes CASSQTGQGWGTQYF.

This clone was observed once. The V call is TRBV5-5, the J call TRBJ2-7; the D is unclear. The CDR3 has 12 residues. Germline CDR1 is SGHKS and CDR2 is YYEKEE (reference sequence). The V end lost 1 base, the J end lost 3 bases, and 5 bases lay between the germline ends. The CDR3 region is CASSLPSYEQYF. The CDR3 DNA is TGTGCCAGCAGCTTGCCCAGCTACGAGCAGTACTTC. Full variable domain (missing parts from reference TRBV5-5 and TRBJ2-7): DAGVTQSPTHLIKTRGQQVTLRCSPISGHKSVSWYQQVLGQGPQFIFQYYEKEERGRGNFPDRFSARQFPNYSSELNVNALLLGDSALYLCASSLPSYEQYFGPGTRLTVT.

This chain uses TRBV5-1 with TRBJ1-1, with no clear D. Looked up from germline, CDR1 is SGHRS and CDR2 is YFSETQ. V lost 4 bases and J 0 bases, leaving 10 bases between the germline ends. The CDR3 has 14 amino acids. The CDR3 loop reads CASSVDSVNTEAFF. The CDR3 bases are TGCGCCAGCAGCGTGGATTCCGTGAACACTGAAGCTTTCTTT.

The rearrangement uses TRBV7-3 and TRBJ1-1, with D possibly being TRBD1 (5 bases). The V gene's germline CDR1 is SGHTA and CDR2 FQGTGA. V was pared by 5 bases and J by 1 base, with 14 bases between. The CDR3 has 15 residues. The DNA for the CDR3 is TGTGCCAGCAGCAACCAGCCGGGGGGGAACACTGAAGCTTTCTTT. It codes for CASSNQPGGNTEAFF.

The chain is built from TRBV5-1 and TRBJ1-6; 7 nucleotides line up with TRBD1. The CDR3 totals 16 residues. V was clipped by 0 bases and J by 7 bases; unmatched bases: 7. From germline, CDR1 is SGHRS and CDR2 YFSETQ. In nucleotides, the CDR3 is TGCGCCAGCAGCTTGGGGGGGACAGACGCGAATTCACCCCTCCACTTT. Its protein is CASSLGGTDANSPLHF.

The chain couples TRBV7-9 to TRBJ1-2; TRBD1 might be the D (5 bases). Deletions cut 1 base from V and 5 bases from J, with 11 bases between. Germline values: CDR1 SEHNR, CDR2 FQNEAQ (reference sequence). The CDR3 loop spans 14 amino acids. The DNA of the CDR3 is TGTGCCAGCAGCTTAGTCGGACGGACATATGGCTACACCTTC. Amino acid sequence: CASSLVGRTYGYTF.

The rearrangement joins TRBV5-1 to TRBJ2-2, with D possibly being TRBD2 (6 bases). This CDR3 spans 13 amino acids. Germline V CDR1 and CDR2: SGHRS, YFSETQ. V was trimmed by 3 bases and J by 6 bases, leaving 9 bases between them. The CDR3 region has the DNA TGCGCCAGCAGCTCGGAGGGGTCCGGGGAGCTGTTTTTT. This sequence encodes CASSSEGSGELFF. Together with reference TRBV5-1 and TRBJ2-2, the CDR3 gives the full variable domain: KAGVTQTPRYLIKTRGQQVTLSCSPISGHRSVSWYQQTPGQGLQFLFEYFSETQRNKGNFPGRFSGRQFSNSRSEMNVSTLELGDSALYLCASSSEGSGELFFGEGSRLTVL.

The V and J genes are TRBV6-5 and TRBJ1-3; D is unclear. CDR3 length: 15 residues. Germline CDR1 MNHEY, CDR2 SVGAGI. Trimming took 5 bases from V and 0 from J, leaving 11 bases between them. The CDR3 nucleotides are TGTGCCAGCAGTCTCGCGGAGGGCTCTGGAAACACCATATATTTT. Translated: CASSLAEGSGNTIYF.

The V call is TRBV27, the J call TRBJ2-1; 8 bases are a match to TRBD2. J gave up 7 bases and V 3 bases, and 11 bases lay outside the gene matches. Looked up from germline, CDR1 is MNHEY and CDR2 is SMNVEV (reference sequence). This CDR3 has 16 amino acids. The CDR3 DNA follows: TGTGCCAGCAGTTTCCAAGGGGTTAGCGGGAAAAATGAGCAGTTCTTC. Its protein product is CASSFQGVSGKNEQFF.

This rearrangement joins TRBV12-5 to TRBJ1-2; 8 positions match TRBD1. The CDR3 loop spans 13 amino acids. V lost 6 bases, J lost 2 bases, and 2 bases stayed unmatched. Germline values: CDR1 LGHNT, CDR2 FRNRAP. The CDR3 here is CASGGQENYGYTF. The DNA of the CDR3 is TGTGCTAGTGGGGGACAGGAGAACTATGGCTACACCTTC.

The V and J genes are TRBV10-1 and TRBJ2-3, with TRBD2 identical over 13 bases. There are 18 residues in the CDR3. Germline V gene sequence: CDR1 WNHNN, CDR2 SYGVQD (reference sequence). V trimming: 4 bases; J trimming: 0 bases; junction bases outside the gene matches: 7. CDR3 residues: CASSGPGLAGPSTDTQYF. The CDR3 DNA sequence: TGCGCCAGCAGTGGACCGGGACTAGCGGGGCCTAGCACAGATACGCAGTATTTT.

This clone was seen more than once but under ten times. The CDR3 loop reads CASSGPTGNEKLFF. CDR3 in DNA: TGTGCCAGCAGTGGACCCACGGGGAATGAAAAACTGTTTTTT. The chain is built from TRBV25-1 and TRBJ1-4; no clear D gene. The CDR3 contains 14 residues. Germline values: CDR1 MGHDK, CDR2 SYGVNS. V gave up 4 bases and J gave up 5 bases, with 11 bases separating them.

V usage is TRBV7-8 and J usage is TRBJ2-7; D not certain. V dropped 5 bases and J dropped 4 bases, with 6 bases sitting between them. In germline, CDR1 is SGHVS, CDR2 FQNEAQ. The length of the CDR3 is 11 residues. In nucleotides, the CDR3 is TGTGCCAGCAGCCCCCTTTACGAGCAGTACTTC. Its protein is CASSPLYEQYF.

J is TRBJ1-1 and V is TRBV6-5, with a tentative D call TRBD1 (6 bases). V lost 8 bases, J lost 7 bases, and 17 bases lay in between. CDR1 is MNHEY and CDR2 is SVGAGI in the germline V gene. The CDR3 has 13 residues. CDR3: CASAVEGGYEAFF. CDR3 nucleotides: TGTGCCAGCGCGGTTGAAGGGGGTTATGAAGCTTTCTTT.

The chain combines TRBV5-1 with TRBJ1-2; 9 bases line up with TRBD1. The CDR3 covers 15 residues. The V gene's germline CDR1 is SGHRS and CDR2 YFSETQ. With 4 bases clipped from V and 5 bases from J, the junction kept 9 bases outside the gene matches. CDR3 sequence: CASSMGTGSGYGYTF. CDR3 DNA: TGCGCCAGCAGCATGGGGACAGGGTCAGGGTATGGCTACACCTTC.

The CDR3 protein is CATSDAAGGSYNEQFF. The CDR3 DNA reads as TGTGCCACCAGTGACGCTGCGGGAGGCTCCTACAATGAGCAGTTCTTC. The rearrangement uses TRBV24-1 and TRBJ2-1, with 8 bases that match TRBD2. Germline CDR1 is KGHDR and CDR2 is SFDVKD. V shed 4 bases, J shed 0 bases, and the junction held 4 bases outside the gene matches. This CDR3 has 16 residues.

The J gene is TRBJ2-2, the V gene TRBV5-1; D is unresolved. CDR3 length: 16 residues. Germline V gene lookup returns CDR1 SGHRS and CDR2 YFSETQ. Trimming removed 4 bases from V and 2 bases from J, with 15 bases in between. The CDR3 loop reads CASSHLSSGNTGELFF. The CDR3 DNA is TGCGCCAGCAGCCACTTGTCTAGTGGAAACACCGGGGAGCTGTTTTTT.

This clone was seen only once. This rearrangement joins TRBV6-2 or TRBV6-3 to TRBJ2-1; 10 nucleotides align to TRBD2. Germline CDR1 and CDR2: MNHEY and SVGEGT. With V trimmed by 2 bases and J by 6 bases, 13 bases remained unmatched. The CDR3 has 18 residues. For the CDR3, the DNA is TGTGCCAGCAGTTACCCCCGAGGAGCGGGGGGGCTGGTCAATGAGCAGTTCTTC. Residues: CASSYPRGAGGLVNEQFF.

CDR3 coding DNA: TGTGCCAGCAGTCCGGGGACTAGCGGTCGCCAAGAGACCCAGTACTTC. It codes for CASSPGTSGRQETQYF. The chain employs TRBV28 and TRBJ2-5; 11 bases map to TRBD2. Germline lookup yields CDR1 MDHEN and CDR2 SYDVKM. The CDR3 contains 16 residues. Losses at the gene ends were 5 bases for V and 1 base for J; bases not matched to a gene: 6.